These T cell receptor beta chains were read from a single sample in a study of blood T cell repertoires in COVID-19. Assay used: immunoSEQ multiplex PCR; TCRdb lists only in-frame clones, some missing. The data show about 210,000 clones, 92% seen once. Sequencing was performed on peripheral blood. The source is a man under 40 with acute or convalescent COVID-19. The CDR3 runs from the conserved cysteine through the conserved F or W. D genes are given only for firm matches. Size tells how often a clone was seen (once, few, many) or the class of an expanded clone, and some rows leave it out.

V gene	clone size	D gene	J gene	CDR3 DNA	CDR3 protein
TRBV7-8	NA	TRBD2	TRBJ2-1	TGTGCCAGCAGCTTAGGCGGTCTAGCGGGTAAGGGTGAGCAGTTCTTC	CASSLGGLAGKGEQFF
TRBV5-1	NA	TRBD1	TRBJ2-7	TGCGCCAGCAGCACCCGGGACAGGTCCTACGAGCAGTACTTC	CASSTRDRSYEQYF
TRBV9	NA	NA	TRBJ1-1	TGTGCCAGCAGCGTAACAGGGACGAACACTGAAGCTTTCTTT	CASSVTGTNTEAFF
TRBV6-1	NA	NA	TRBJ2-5	TGTGCCAGCAGTGATCGGGGGCAAGAGACCCAGTACTTC	CASSDRGQETQYF
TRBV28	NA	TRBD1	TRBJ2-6	TGTGCCAGCAGCACCCGGGACAGGACCTCTCCTGGGGCCAACGTCCTGACTTTC	CASSTRDRTSPGANVLTF
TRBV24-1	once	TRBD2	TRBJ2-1	TGTGCCACCAGTGATAACGGACTAGCGGGAGGCAATGAGCAGTTCTTC	CATSDNGLAGGNEQFF
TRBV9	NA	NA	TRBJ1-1	TGTGCCAGCAGCCCACAGTACAGAACCATGAACACTGAAGCTTTCTTT	CASSPQYRTMNTEAFF
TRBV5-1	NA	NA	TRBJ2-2	TGCGCCAGCAGCTTGGCCCTAAACACCGGGGAGCTGTTTTTT	CASSLALNTGELFF
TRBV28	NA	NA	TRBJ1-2	TGTGCCAGCAGCCCAGGGATGGCAGGAAACTATGGCTACACCTTC	CASSPGMAGNYGYTF
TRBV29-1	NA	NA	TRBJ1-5	TGCAGCGTTGTTGGGGCCCACAATCAGCCCCAGCATTTT	CSVVGAHNQPQHF
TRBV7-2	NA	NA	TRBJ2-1	TGTGCCAGCAGAATAGACGGACTACCCTACAATGAGCAGTTCTTC	CASRIDGLPYNEQFF
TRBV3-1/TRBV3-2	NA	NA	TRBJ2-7	TGTGCCAGCAGCCAAGATGCAGTAGCCGAGCAGTACTTC	CASSQDAVAEQYF
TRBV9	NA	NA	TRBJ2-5	TGTGCCAGCAGCGTAGGTCAGGAGGGGGAGACCCAGTACTTC	CASSVGQEGETQYF
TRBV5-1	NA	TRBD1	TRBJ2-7	TGCGCCAGCAGCCCGGGACAGGGAGTCTACGAGCAGTACTTC	CASSPGQGVYEQYF
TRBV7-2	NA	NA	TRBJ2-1	TGTGCCAGCAGCTTTCAGGGAAACAATGAGCAGTTCTTC	CASSFQGNNEQFF
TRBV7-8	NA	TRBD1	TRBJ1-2	TGTGCCAGCAGCTTAGTAGGGACAGGATATGGCTACACCTTC	CASSLVGTGYGYTF
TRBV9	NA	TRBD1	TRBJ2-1	TGTGCCAGCAGCGCCACTCCGGGACAGAAAAACAATGAGCAGTTCTTC	CASSATPGQKNNEQFF
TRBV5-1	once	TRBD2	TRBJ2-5	TGCGCCAGCAGCTTGTTAGCGGGAGGGCCAGAGACCCAGTACTTC	CASSLLAGGPETQYF
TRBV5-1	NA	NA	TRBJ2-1	TGCGCCAGCAGCTCTGGCCGCCTAGCATTTTCTGAGCAGTTCTTC	CASSSGRLAFSEQFF
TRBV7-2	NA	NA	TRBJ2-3	TGTGCCAGCAGCATCGGTAATACGCAGTATTTT	CASSIGNTQYF
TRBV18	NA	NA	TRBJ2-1	TGTGCCAGCTCACCACCTGACCCCGGGAGAGCGTATGAGCAGTTCTTC	CASSPPDPGRAYEQFF
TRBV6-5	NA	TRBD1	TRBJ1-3	TGTGCCAGCACCGGACAGGGGGGAGGAAACACCATATATTTT	CASTGQGGGNTIYF
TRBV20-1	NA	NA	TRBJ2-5	TGCAGTGCTAGTGAAGGATCGGAGACTAGGGAAGAGACCCAGTACTTC	CSASEGSETREETQYF
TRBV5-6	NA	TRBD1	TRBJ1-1	TGTGCCAGCAGCCCACTGACAGGGGAAATCACTGAAGCTTTCTTT	CASSPLTGEITEAFF
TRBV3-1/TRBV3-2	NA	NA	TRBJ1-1	TGTGCCAGCAGCCACGCACAGGGTTTTACTGAAGCTTTCTTT	CASSHAQGFTEAFF
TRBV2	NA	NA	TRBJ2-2	TGTGCCAGCAGGGGACAAATGGGCCTCGGGGAGCTGTTTTTT	CASRGQMGLGELFF
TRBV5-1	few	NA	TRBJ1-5	TGCGCCAGCAGCTTGGAATCTGGGGCCAATCAGCCCCAGCATTTT	CASSLESGANQPQHF
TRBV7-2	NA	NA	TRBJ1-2	TGTGCCAGCAGCTCCAATCAGGATGGCTACACCTTC	CASSSNQDGYTF
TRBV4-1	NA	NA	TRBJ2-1	TGCGCCAGCCAAACTCCAGGGAAACGGGATGAGCAGTTCTTC	CASQTPGKRDEQFF
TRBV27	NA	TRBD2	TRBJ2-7	TGTGCCAGCAGTTCCCACGGGGGGGGGACCTACGAGCAGTACTTC	CASSSHGGGTYEQYF
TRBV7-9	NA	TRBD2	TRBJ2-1	TGTGCCAGCAGCTTAATGGTAGCGGGGGACAATGAGCAGTTCTTC	CASSLMVAGDNEQFF
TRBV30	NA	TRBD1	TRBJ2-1	TGTGCCTGGAGTTACGGGACAGGGGTGCTTGAGCAGTTCTTC	CAWSYGTGVLEQFF
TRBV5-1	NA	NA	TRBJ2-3	TGCGCCAGCAGCATCCACGGGGATACGCAGTATTTT	CASSIHGDTQYF
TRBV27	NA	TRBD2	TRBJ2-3	TGTGCCAGCAGTTTATCCGGGGAGGGCCTTGTGGCAGATACGCAGTATTTT	CASSLSGEGLVADTQYF
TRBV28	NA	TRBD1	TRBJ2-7	TGTGCCAGCAGCTCCCCGTCCGGGACAGGGGCTTCCTACGAGCAGTACTTC	CASSSPSGTGASYEQYF
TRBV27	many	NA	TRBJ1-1	TGTGCCAGCAGTTCCAGGGTTAGCACTGAAGCTTTCTTT	CASSSRVSTEAFF
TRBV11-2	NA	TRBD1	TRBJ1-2	TGTGCCAGCAGCAAAGGGGACAGTTTTTTCTCCACCTTC	CASSKGDSFFSTF
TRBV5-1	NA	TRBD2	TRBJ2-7	TGCGCCAGCAGCGAATTACCGGGGGGCGAGCAGTACTTC	CASSELPGGEQYF
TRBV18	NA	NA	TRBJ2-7	TGTGCCAGCTCACGCCCGGGAAGAAGTATCTACGAGCAGTACTTC	CASSRPGRSIYEQYF
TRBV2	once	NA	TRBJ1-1	TGTGCCAGCAGTGAAGGGGCAGGGCTTAACACTGAAGCTTTCTTT	CASSEGAGLNTEAFF
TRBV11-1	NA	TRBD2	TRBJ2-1	TGTGCCAGCAGCTTACGACTAGCGGGATCCAATGAGCAGTTCTTC	CASSLRLAGSNEQFF
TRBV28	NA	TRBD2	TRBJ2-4	TGTGCCAGCAGTCTCCGACAAGCGGGAGGGGGCATTCAGTACTTC	CASSLRQAGGGIQYF
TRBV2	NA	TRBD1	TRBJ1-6	TGTGCCAGCAGTGGGACAGGGTCGGGTTATAATTCACCCCTCCACTTT	CASSGTGSGYNSPLHF
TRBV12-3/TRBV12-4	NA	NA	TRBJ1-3	TGTGCCAGCAGTTTAGGGACAGGAAACACCATATATTTT	CASSLGTGNTIYF
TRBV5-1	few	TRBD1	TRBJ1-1	TGCGCCAGCAGCTTAAATACAGGGGGCCTGAACACTGAAGCTTTCTTT	CASSLNTGGLNTEAFF
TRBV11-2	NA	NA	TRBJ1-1	TGTGCCAGCAGCCGCCGGGGCACTGAAGCTTTCTTT	CASSRRGTEAFF
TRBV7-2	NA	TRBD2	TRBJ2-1	TGTGCCAGCAGCGTGGCCGGGACTAGCGGTTACAATGAGCAGTTCTTC	CASSVAGTSGYNEQFF
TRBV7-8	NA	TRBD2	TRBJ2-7	TGTGCCAGCAGCCAGGCTGGGACTAACTCCTACGAGCAGTACTTC	CASSQAGTNSYEQYF
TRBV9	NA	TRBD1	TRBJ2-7	TGTGCCAGCAGCGCTAGGGACAGCTCCTACGAGCAGTACTTC	CASSARDSSYEQYF
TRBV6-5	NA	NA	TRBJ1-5	TGTGCCAGCAGTTATAGGGGGGGTTCTCATCAGCCCCAGCATTTT	CASSYRGGSHQPQHF
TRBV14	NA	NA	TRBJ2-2	TGTGCCAGCAGCCAAGCCCAGACCGGGGAGCTGTTTTTT	CASSQAQTGELFF
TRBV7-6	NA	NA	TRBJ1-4	TGTGCCAGCAGCCCCCTCGGGGGAGGCGGTGAAAAACTGTTTTTT	CASSPLGGGGEKLFF
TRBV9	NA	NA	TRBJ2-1	TGTGCCAGCAGCGACAGGACGAGCCCCCTAACAGGTTACTCCTACAATGAGCAGTTCTTC	CASSDRTSPLTGYSYNEQFF